A selection of T cell receptor beta chains follows, all from one sample in a study of T cell responses to AZD1222 COVID-19 vaccine. Repertoires were generated with immunoSEQ multiplex PCR, while TCRdb's copy carries only in-frame clones and drops some. Of about 170,000 clones listed, roughly 87% are singletons. This material consisted of peripheral blood, taken on day 0 of AZD1222 vaccination. The receptors were sampled from an adult in good health. The CDR3 runs from the conserved cysteine through the conserved F or W. The D gene is left open where the match is weak. Clone sizes are given selectively: once, few, many, or a class where the clone is expanded.

CDR3aa: CASSEVNEQYF
CDR3nt: TGTGCCAGCAGTGAGGTTAACGAGCAGTACTTC
v_gene: TRBV25-1
abundance: NA
j_gene: TRBJ2-7
d_gene: NA

CDR3aa: CASSLTLADTEAFF
CDR3nt: TGTGCCAGCAGCTTAACACTTGCGGACACTGAAGCTTTCTTT
v_gene: TRBV7-3
abundance: NA
j_gene: TRBJ1-1
d_gene: NA

CDR3aa: CASRRDSSNTEAFF
CDR3nt: TGTGCCAGCAGGCGGGACAGTTCGAACACTGAAGCTTTCTTT
v_gene: TRBV6-5
abundance: NA
j_gene: TRBJ1-1
d_gene: TRBD1

CDR3aa: CATSARDRYEQYF
CDR3nt: TGTGCCACCAGCGCCCGGGACAGATACGAGCAGTACTTC
v_gene: TRBV15
abundance: NA
j_gene: TRBJ2-7
d_gene: TRBD1

CDR3aa: CASTPGQGTYEQYF
CDR3nt: TGTGCCAGCACCCCCGGACAGGGGACCTACGAGCAGTACTTC
v_gene: TRBV7-2
abundance: NA
j_gene: TRBJ2-7
d_gene: TRBD1

CDR3aa: CASSYDGSGNTIYF
CDR3nt: TGTGCCAGCAGTTACGACGGCTCTGGAAACACCATATATTTT
v_gene: TRBV6-5
abundance: NA
j_gene: TRBJ1-3
d_gene: NA

CDR3aa: CASRQAGGYEQYF
CDR3nt: TGTGCCAGCAGGCAGGCAGGGGGCTACGAGCAGTACTTC
v_gene: TRBV12-3/TRBV12-4
abundance: NA
j_gene: TRBJ2-7
d_gene: TRBD1

CDR3aa: CASSVEYDPTDTQYF
CDR3nt: TGTGCCAGCAGCGTAGAGTATGACCCCACAGATACGCAGTATTTT
v_gene: TRBV9
abundance: NA
j_gene: TRBJ2-3
d_gene: NA

CDR3aa: CASRGPANEKLFF
CDR3nt: TGTGCCAGCAGGGGGCCGGCTAATGAAAAACTGTTTTTT
v_gene: TRBV5-4
abundance: NA
j_gene: TRBJ1-4
d_gene: NA

CDR3aa: CASSPLAGHTEAFF
CDR3nt: TGTGCCAGTAGTCCCCTTGCAGGGCACACTGAAGCTTTCTTT
v_gene: TRBV19
abundance: NA
j_gene: TRBJ1-1
d_gene: NA

CDR3aa: CAWSGDRAQPGSPLHF
CDR3nt: TGTGCCTGGAGTGGGGACAGGGCTCAACCCGGTTCACCCCTCCACTTT
v_gene: TRBV30
abundance: NA
j_gene: TRBJ1-6
d_gene: TRBD1

CDR3aa: CASSGNYRGADTQYF
CDR3nt: TGTGCCAGCAGCGGGAATTACAGGGGAGCGGATACGCAGTATTTT
v_gene: TRBV6-5
abundance: NA
j_gene: TRBJ2-3
d_gene: TRBD1

CDR3aa: CASSRDNNSPLHF
CDR3nt: TGCGCCAGCAGCAGAGATAATAATTCACCCCTCCACTTT
v_gene: TRBV5-1
abundance: NA
j_gene: TRBJ1-6
d_gene: NA

CDR3aa: CASSPRRRRGHTDTQYF
CDR3nt: TGTGCCAGCAGCCCGAGGAGGCGGCGGGGACACACAGATACGCAGTATTTT
v_gene: TRBV11-2
abundance: NA
j_gene: TRBJ2-3
d_gene: NA

CDR3aa: CASMVLAGADTQYF
CDR3nt: TGTGCCAGCATGGTATTGGCGGGAGCAGATACGCAGTATTTT
v_gene: TRBV28
abundance: NA
j_gene: TRBJ2-3
d_gene: TRBD2

CDR3aa: CAWSVGDTQYF
CDR3nt: TGTGCCTGGAGTGTAGGAGATACGCAGTATTTT
v_gene: TRBV30
abundance: few
j_gene: TRBJ2-3
d_gene: NA

CDR3aa: CASSSRLGDSTEAFF
CDR3nt: TGTGCCAGCAGCTCCCGACTCGGGGATTCCACTGAAGCTTTCTTT
v_gene: TRBV6-5
abundance: few
j_gene: TRBJ1-1
d_gene: NA

CDR3aa: CASSPRTLPLRDTQYF
CDR3nt: TGTGCCAGCTCACCCCGGACTCTGCCTTTGAGGGATACGCAGTATTTT
v_gene: TRBV18
abundance: once
j_gene: TRBJ2-3
d_gene: NA

CDR3aa: CASSQVKETQYF
CDR3nt: TGTGCCAGCAGCCAAGTGAAAGAGACCCAGTACTTC
v_gene: TRBV3-1/TRBV3-2
abundance: NA
j_gene: TRBJ2-5
d_gene: NA

CDR3aa: CASSTLRQGRMNTEAFF
CDR3nt: TGTGCCAGTAGTACCCTACGACAGGGGCGTATGAACACTGAAGCTTTCTTT
v_gene: TRBV19
abundance: few
j_gene: TRBJ1-1
d_gene: TRBD1

CDR3aa: CASSGGWTNEKLFF
CDR3nt: TGTGCCAGCAGTGGCGGGTGGACTAATGAAAAACTGTTTTTT
v_gene: TRBV2
abundance: NA
j_gene: TRBJ1-4
d_gene: NA

CDR3aa: CASSLRLYTGELFF
CDR3nt: TGTGCCAGCAGCTTAAGGCTGTACACCGGGGAGCTGTTTTTT
v_gene: TRBV7-2
abundance: once
j_gene: TRBJ2-2
d_gene: NA

CDR3aa: CAWGGAVLYEQYF
CDR3nt: TGTGCCTGGGGAGGGGCAGTCCTCTACGAGCAGTACTTC
v_gene: TRBV30
abundance: NA
j_gene: TRBJ2-7
d_gene: NA

CDR3aa: CASSLWGNYGYTF
CDR3nt: TGTGCCAGCAGCTTATGGGGAAACTATGGCTACACCTTC
v_gene: TRBV7-2
abundance: once
j_gene: TRBJ1-2
d_gene: NA

CDR3aa: CASSQTMTVFDNEQFF
CDR3nt: TGTGCCAGCAGCCAGACAATGACAGTTTTTGACAATGAGCAGTTCTTC
v_gene: TRBV3-1/TRBV3-2
abundance: NA
j_gene: TRBJ2-1
d_gene: NA

CDR3aa: CSTREKFDTEAFF
CDR3nt: TGCAGCACAAGGGAGAAGTTCGACACTGAAGCTTTCTTT
v_gene: TRBV29-1
abundance: NA
j_gene: TRBJ1-1
d_gene: NA

CDR3aa: CASSQDGTGPYGYTF
CDR3nt: TGTGCCAGCAGCCAAGACGGGACAGGACCCTATGGCTACACCTTC
v_gene: TRBV3-1/TRBV3-2
abundance: NA
j_gene: TRBJ1-2
d_gene: TRBD1

CDR3aa: CASSPSGVSYEQYF
CDR3nt: TGCGCCAGCAGCCCTAGCGGGGTCTCCTACGAGCAGTACTTC
v_gene: TRBV5-1
abundance: NA
j_gene: TRBJ2-7
d_gene: TRBD2

CDR3aa: CASSQDRTGGLYEQYF
CDR3nt: TGTGCCAGCAGCCAAGATCGGACAGGGGGCTTGTACGAGCAGTACTTC
v_gene: TRBV14
abundance: few
j_gene: TRBJ2-7
d_gene: TRBD1

CDR3aa: CASSQLPGPITNSPLHF
CDR3nt: TGCGCCAGCAGCCAGCTCCCGGGCCCGATAACTAATTCACCCCTCCACTTT
v_gene: TRBV4-1
abundance: NA
j_gene: TRBJ1-6
d_gene: NA

CDR3aa: CASSLHGTGATETQYF
CDR3nt: TGTGCCAGCAGCTTACACGGGACAGGGGCCACGGAGACCCAGTACTTC
v_gene: TRBV7-9
abundance: NA
j_gene: TRBJ2-5
d_gene: TRBD1

CDR3aa: CASSTTLQGRKDTQYF
CDR3nt: TGTGCCAGCAGCACCACCCTACAGGGCAGGAAAGATACGCAGTATTTT
v_gene: TRBV13
abundance: NA
j_gene: TRBJ2-3
d_gene: NA

CDR3aa: CASTPDAASYSGYTF
CDR3nt: TGTGCCAGTACCCCCGATGCGGCCTCCTACTCTGGCTACACCTTC
v_gene: TRBV19
abundance: NA
j_gene: TRBJ1-2
d_gene: NA

CDR3aa: CASSYRGFSSYEQYF
CDR3nt: TGTGCCAGCAGTTACCGGGGATTTAGCTCCTACGAGCAGTACTTC
v_gene: TRBV27
abundance: NA
j_gene: TRBJ2-7
d_gene: NA

CDR3aa: CASSLDSGNPYNEQFF
CDR3nt: TGCGCCAGCAGCTTGGATAGCGGGAACCCCTACAATGAGCAGTTCTTC
v_gene: TRBV5-1
abundance: NA
j_gene: TRBJ2-1
d_gene: TRBD2

CDR3aa: CASSRLAGLYTDTQYF
CDR3nt: TGTGCCAGCAGCCGGCTAGCGGGACTTTACACAGATACGCAGTATTTT
v_gene: TRBV7-2
abundance: NA
j_gene: TRBJ2-3
d_gene: TRBD2

CDR3aa: CASSLAGGPYEQYF
CDR3nt: TGTGCCAGCAGCTTAGCGGGAGGGCCCTACGAGCAGTACTTC
v_gene: TRBV7-9
abundance: NA
j_gene: TRBJ2-7
d_gene: TRBD2

CDR3aa: CASSVVAGVSYEQYF
CDR3nt: TGTGCCAGCAGCGTAGTAGCGGGGGTCTCCTACGAGCAGTACTTC
v_gene: TRBV9
abundance: NA
j_gene: TRBJ2-7
d_gene: TRBD2

CDR3aa: CASSRTSLNEQFF
CDR3nt: TGTGCCAGTAGTAGGACCAGTCTCAATGAGCAGTTCTTC
v_gene: TRBV19
abundance: NA
j_gene: TRBJ2-1
d_gene: NA